This T cell receptor (beta chain) was found in a study of response to subunit inactivated influenza vaccine. The study, taken as a whole, reports: With each seasonal influenza vaccination, the authors suggested, few new T cells are recruited.

CDR3 length: 14 amino acids. Per germline, CDR1 DFQATT and CDR2 SNEGSKA (reference sequence). V dropped 2 bases and J dropped 7; count of bases not matched to a gene: 10. TCRdb passed the RT-PCR reads through MiXCR, listing each CDR3 protein once. The table includes approximately 700,000 distinct CDR3 sequences, less than 20% detected once. This clonotype showed up just a few times. Its antigen is not identified. Source: PBMCs from blood, taken 11 to 12 days after vaccination. The genes are TRBV20-1 and TRBJ2-7; 8 nucleotides align to TRBD2. This TCR was sampled from a man aged 45 to 65 who received an inactivated influenza vaccine. The CDR3 sequence: CSARFGYGRGEQYF. The CDR3 DNA sequence: TGCAGTGCTAGATTCGGATACGGGAGGGGTGAGCAGTACTTC.